The sequence of this T cell receptor (beta chain) was determined in a study of monozygotic twins with inflammatory bowel disease. Nested PCRs of approximately 16 and 10 cycles, two in total, were run on TCRalpha and TCRbeta cDNA. Following a re-call of the 5' RACE reads, TCRdb has one entry per CDR3 protein and lacks DNA. In total, the table holds 140,000 to 150,000 distinct CDR3 sequences. This CDR3 has 12 residues. Germline CDR1 and CDR2: DFQATT and SNEGSKA (reference sequence). Blood was drawn once per donor, and each sample measured approximately 2.5 ml. The sequencing sample was made of blood. The sequence was collected from a human donor with ulcerative colitis or Crohn's disease, or a healthy co-twin of an affected twin (not recorded which). The chain links TRBV20-1 to TRBJ2-4; the TRBD1 assignment by TCRdb is unverifiable without DNA. This chain's CDR3 is CSATRDRNIQYF.